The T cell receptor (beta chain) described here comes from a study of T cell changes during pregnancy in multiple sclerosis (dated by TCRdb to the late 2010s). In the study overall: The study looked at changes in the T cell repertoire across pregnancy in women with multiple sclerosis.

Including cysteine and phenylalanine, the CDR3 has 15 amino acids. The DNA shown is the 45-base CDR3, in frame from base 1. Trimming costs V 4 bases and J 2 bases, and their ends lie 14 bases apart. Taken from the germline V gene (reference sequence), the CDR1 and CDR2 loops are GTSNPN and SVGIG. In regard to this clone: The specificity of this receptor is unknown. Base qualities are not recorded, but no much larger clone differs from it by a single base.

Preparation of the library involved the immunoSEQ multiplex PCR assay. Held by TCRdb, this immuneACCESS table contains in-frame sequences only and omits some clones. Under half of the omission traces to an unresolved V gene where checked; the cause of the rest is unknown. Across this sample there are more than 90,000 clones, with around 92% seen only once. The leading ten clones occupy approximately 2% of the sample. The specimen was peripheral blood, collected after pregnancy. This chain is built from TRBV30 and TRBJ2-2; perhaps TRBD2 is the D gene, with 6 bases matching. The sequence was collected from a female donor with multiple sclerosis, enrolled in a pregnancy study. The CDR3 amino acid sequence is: CAWTLWGTNTGELFF. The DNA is TGTGCCTGGACCTTATGGGGGACTAACACCGGGGAGCTGTTTTTT.